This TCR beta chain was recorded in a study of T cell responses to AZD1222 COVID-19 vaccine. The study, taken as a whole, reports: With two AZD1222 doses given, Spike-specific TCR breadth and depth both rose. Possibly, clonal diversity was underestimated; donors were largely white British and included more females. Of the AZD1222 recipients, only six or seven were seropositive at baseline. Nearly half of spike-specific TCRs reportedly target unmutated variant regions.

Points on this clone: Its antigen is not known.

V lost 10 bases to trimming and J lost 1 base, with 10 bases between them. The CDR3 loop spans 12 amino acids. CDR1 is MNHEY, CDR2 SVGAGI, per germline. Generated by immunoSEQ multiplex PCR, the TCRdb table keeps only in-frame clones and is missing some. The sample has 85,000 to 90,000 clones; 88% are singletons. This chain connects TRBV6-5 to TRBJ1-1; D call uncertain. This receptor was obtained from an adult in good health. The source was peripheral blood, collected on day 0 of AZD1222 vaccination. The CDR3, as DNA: TGTGCCACCTATACAGAGAACACTGAAGCTTTCTTT. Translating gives CATYTENTEAFF.